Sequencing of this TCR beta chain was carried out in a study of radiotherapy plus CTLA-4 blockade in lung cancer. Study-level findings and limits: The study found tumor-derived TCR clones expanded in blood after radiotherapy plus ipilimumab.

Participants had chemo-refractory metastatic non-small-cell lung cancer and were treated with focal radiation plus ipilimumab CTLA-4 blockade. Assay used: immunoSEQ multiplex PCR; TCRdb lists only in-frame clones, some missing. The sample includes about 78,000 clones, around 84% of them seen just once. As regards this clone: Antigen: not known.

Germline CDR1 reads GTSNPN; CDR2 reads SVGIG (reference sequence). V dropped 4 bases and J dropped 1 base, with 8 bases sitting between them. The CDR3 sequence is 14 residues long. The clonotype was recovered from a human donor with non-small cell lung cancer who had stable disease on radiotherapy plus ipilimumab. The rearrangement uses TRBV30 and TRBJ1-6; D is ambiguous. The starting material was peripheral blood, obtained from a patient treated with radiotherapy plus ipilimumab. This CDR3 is CAWTLASYNSPLHF. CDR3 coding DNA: TGTGCCTGGACTCTGGCGTCCTATAATTCACCCCTCCACTTT.